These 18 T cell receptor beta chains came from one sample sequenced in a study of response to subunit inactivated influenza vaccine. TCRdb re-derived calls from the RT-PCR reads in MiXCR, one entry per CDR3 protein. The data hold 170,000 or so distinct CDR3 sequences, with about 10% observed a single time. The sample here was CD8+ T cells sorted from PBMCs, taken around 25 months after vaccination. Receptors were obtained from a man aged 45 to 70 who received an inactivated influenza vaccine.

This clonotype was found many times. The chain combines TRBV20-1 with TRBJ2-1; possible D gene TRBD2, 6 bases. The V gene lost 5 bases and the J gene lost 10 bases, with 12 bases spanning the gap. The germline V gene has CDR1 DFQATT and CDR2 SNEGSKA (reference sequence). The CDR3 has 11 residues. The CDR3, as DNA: TGCAGTGCTCCCTACGGGAGAGAGCAGTTCTTC. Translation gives CSAPYGREQFF.

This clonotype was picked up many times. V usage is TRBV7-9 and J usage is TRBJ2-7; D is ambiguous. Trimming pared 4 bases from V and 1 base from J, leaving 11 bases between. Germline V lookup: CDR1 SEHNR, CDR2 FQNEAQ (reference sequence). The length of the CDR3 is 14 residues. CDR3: CASSSPQTSYEQYF. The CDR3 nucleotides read TGTGCCAGCAGCTCCCCCCAGACATCCTACGAGCAGTACTTC.

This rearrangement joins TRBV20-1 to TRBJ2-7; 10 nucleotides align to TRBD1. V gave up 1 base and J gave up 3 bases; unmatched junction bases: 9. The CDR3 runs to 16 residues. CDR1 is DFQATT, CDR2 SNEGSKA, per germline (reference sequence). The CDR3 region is CSARVLFDRGLYEQYF. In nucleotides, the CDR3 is TGCAGTGCTAGAGTACTATTCGACAGGGGGCTCTACGAGCAGTACTTC.

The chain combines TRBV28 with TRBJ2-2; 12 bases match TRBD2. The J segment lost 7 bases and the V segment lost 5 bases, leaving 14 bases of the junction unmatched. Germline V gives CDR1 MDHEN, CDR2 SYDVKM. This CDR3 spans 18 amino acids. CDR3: CASSILLLAGGNSGELFF. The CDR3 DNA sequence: TGTGCCAGCAGTATACTCTTACTAGCGGGAGGAAATAGCGGGGAGCTGTTTTTT. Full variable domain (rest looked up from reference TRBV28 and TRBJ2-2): DVKVTQSSRYLVKRTGEKVFLECVQDMDHENMFWYRQDPGLGLRLIYFSYDVKMKEKGDIPEGYSVSREKKERFSLILESASTNQTSMYLCASSILLLAGGNSGELFFGEGSRLTVL.

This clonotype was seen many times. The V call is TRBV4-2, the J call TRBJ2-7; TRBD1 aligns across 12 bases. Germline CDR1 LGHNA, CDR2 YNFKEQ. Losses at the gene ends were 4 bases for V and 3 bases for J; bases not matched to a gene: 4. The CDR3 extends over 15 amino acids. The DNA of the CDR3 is TGTGCCAGCAGCCGGGACAGGGGGCAAAACTACGAGCAGTACTTC. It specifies CASSRDRGQNYEQYF.

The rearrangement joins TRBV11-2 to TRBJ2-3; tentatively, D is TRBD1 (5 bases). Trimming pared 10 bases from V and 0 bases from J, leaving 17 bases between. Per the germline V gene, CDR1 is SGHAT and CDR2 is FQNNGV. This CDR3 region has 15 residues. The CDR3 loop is CAIGRGITSTDTQYF. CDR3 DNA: TGTGCCATCGGAAGGGGTATCACTAGCACAGATACGCAGTATTTT.

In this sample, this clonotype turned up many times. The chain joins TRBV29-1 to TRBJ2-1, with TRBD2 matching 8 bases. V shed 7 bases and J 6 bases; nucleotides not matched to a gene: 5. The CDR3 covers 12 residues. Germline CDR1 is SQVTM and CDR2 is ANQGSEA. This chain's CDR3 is CSAEGTSNEQFF. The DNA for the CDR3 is TGCAGCGCCGAGGGGACTAGCAATGAGCAGTTCTTC.

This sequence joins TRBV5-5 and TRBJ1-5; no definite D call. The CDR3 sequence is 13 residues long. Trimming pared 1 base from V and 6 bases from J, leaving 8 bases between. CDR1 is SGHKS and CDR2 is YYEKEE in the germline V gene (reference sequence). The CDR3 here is CASSLSVGQPQHF. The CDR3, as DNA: TGTGCCAGCAGCTTGTCCGTTGGTCAGCCCCAGCATTTT. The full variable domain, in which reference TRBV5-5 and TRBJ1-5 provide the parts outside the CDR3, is DAGVTQSPTHLIKTRGQQVTLRCSPISGHKSVSWYQQVLGQGPQFIFQYYEKEERGRGNFPDRFSARQFPNYSSELNVNALLLGDSALYLCASSLSVGQPQHFGDGTRLSIL.

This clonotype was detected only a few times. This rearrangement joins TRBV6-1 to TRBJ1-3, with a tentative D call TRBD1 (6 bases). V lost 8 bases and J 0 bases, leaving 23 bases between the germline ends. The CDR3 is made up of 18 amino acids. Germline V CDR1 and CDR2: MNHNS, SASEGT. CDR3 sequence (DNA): TGTGCCAGCGGGTGGTCCACAGGGTTTTTCCTCTCTGGAAACACCATATATTTT. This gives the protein CASGWSTGFFLSGNTIYF.

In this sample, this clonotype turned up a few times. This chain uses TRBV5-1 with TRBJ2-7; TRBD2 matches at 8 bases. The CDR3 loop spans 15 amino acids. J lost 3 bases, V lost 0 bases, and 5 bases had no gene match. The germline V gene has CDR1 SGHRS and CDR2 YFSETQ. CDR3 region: CASSLDLAGHYEQYF. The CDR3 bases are TGCGCCAGCAGCTTGGATTTAGCGGGACACTACGAGCAGTACTTC.

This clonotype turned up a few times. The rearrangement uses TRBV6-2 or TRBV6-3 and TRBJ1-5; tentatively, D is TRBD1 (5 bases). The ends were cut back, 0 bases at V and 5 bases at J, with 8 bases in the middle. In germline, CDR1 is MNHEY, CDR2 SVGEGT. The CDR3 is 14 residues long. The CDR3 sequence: CASSYSSRDQPQHF. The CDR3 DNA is TGTGCCAGCAGTTACTCCTCCAGGGATCAGCCCCAGCATTTT.

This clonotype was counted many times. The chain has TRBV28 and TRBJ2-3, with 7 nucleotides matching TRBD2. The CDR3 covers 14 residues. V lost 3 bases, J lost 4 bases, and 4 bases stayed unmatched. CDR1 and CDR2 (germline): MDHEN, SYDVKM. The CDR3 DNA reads TGTGCCAGCAGTTTGCGGCGGGAGTCAGATACGCAGTATTTT. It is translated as CASSLRRESDTQYF. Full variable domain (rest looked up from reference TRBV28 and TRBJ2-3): DVKVTQSSRYLVKRTGEKVFLECVQDMDHENMFWYRQDPGLGLRLIYFSYDVKMKEKGDIPEGYSVSREKKERFSLILESASTNQTSMYLCASSLRRESDTQYFGPGTRLTVL.

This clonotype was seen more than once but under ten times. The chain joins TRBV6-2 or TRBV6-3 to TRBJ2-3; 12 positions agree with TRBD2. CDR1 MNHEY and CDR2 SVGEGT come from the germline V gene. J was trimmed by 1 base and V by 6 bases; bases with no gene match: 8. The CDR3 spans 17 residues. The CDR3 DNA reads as TGTGCCAGCAGCCCAACTAGCGGGAGGCAGGGCACAGATACGCAGTATTTT. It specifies CASSPTSGRQGTDTQYF.

The DNA for the CDR3 is TGTGCCAGCAGCCCCTCTACTAACGCGGGGGGCAATCTCAATGAGCAGTTCTTC. Its translation: CASSPSTNAGGNLNEQFF. J is TRBJ2-1 and V is TRBV7-6; 8 bases agree with TRBD2. V gave up 5 bases and J gave up 6 bases; unmatched junction bases: 18. The CDR3 is made up of 18 amino acids. Germline CDR1 reads SGHVS; CDR2 reads FNYEAQ.

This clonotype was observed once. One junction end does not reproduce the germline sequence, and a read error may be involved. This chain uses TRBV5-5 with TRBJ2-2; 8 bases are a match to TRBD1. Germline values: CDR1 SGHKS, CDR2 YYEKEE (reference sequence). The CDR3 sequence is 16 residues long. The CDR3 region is CAGSLGQVSNTGELFF. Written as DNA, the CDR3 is TGTGCCGGCAGCTTGGGACAGGTTTCTAACACCGGGGAGCTGTTTTTT.

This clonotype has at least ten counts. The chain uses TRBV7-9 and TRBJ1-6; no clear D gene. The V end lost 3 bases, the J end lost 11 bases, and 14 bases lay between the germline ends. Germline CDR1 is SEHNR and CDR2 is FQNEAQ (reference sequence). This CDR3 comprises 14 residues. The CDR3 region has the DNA TGTGCCAGCAGCTTCTCTGTACCTCTGGCACCCCTCCACTTT. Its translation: CASSFSVPLAPLHF. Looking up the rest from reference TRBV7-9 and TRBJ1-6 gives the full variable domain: DTGVSQNPRHKITKRGQNVTFRCDPISEHNRLYWYRQTLGQGPEFLTYFQNEAQLEKSRLLSDRFSAERPKGSFSTLEIQRTEQGDSAMYLCASSFSVPLAPLHFGNGTRLTVT.

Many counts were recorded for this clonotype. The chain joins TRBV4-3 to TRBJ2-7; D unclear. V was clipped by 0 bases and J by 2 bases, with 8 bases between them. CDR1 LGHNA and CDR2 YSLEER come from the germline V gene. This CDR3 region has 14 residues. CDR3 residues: CASSQDMRAYEQYF. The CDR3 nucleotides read TGCGCCAGCAGCCAAGATATGAGAGCCTACGAGCAGTACTTC.

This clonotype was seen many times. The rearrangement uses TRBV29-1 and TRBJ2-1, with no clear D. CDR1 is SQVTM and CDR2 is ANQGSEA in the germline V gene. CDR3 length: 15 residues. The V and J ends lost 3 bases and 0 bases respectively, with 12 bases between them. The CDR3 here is CSVDETTGSYNEQFF. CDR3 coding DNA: TGCAGCGTTGATGAAACAACCGGCTCCTACAATGAGCAGTTCTTC.